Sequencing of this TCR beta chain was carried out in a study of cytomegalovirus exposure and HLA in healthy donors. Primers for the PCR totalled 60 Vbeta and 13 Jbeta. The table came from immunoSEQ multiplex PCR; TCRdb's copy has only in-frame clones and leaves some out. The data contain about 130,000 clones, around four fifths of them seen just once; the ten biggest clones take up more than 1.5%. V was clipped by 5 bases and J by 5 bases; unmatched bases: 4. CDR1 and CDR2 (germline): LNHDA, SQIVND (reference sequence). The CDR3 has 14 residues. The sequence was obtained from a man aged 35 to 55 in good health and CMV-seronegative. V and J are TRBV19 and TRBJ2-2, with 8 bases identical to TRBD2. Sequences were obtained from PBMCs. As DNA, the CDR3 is TGTGCCAGTAGTTCGGGACTAGAAACCGGGGAGCTGTTTTTT. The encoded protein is CASSSGLETGELFF.